One TCR beta chain is described in this entry. What it binds is unknown. This record belongs to a study of monozygotic twins with inflammatory bowel disease. Investigators made cDNA in eight separate reactions per sample. UMIs with a 6-nucleotide sample barcode were added by template switching. TCRdb reprocessed the 5' RACE reads, with one entry per CDR3 protein and no DNA. This sample's table has 300,000 to 450,000 distinct CDR3 sequences. Study conclusions and caveats: Whether twins were concordant or discordant made no difference to repertoire similarity, possibly from limited power. Varied immunosuppressive treatments among patients may have increased repertoire variability.

Looked up from germline, CDR1 is SGHTA and CDR2 is FQGNSA. The CDR3 spans 14 residues. The clonotype was recovered from a human donor with ulcerative colitis or Crohn's disease, or a healthy co-twin of an affected twin (not recorded which). The rearrangement uses TRBV7-2 and TRBJ2-7; checking the TCRdb D call of TRBD2 is not possible without DNA. Sequencing used blood. CDR3 amino acids: CASSRGPGSYEQYF.